This T cell receptor (beta chain) was observed in a study of shared clonotypes between healthy human individuals. Points from the study as a whole: When compared with the clonotypes that were shared by all four sorted-subset donors, the non-shared clonotypes turned out to have lower generation probabilities. Rarefaction revealed incomplete sorted-subset sequencing despite large depth.

Authors' methods: With immunoSEQ giving junction-only sequences and no quality scores, filtering differed. Sequencing used immunoSEQ multiplex PCR; TCRdb keeps in-frame clones, though not all of them. From that table come the V and J calls and clone size; the DNA was used to work out D and trimming. The data hold 900,000 to 1,200,000 clones, with more than 75% observed a single time. To note about this clone: The antigen is unknown.

The TCR comes from a man between 18 and 29 years old in good health. Some clones in this sample may be carry-over from other donors' samples. Sequencing was done on a sample of memory CD4+ T cells from PBMCs. The subset is: CD45RA-negative fraction.

As DNA, the CDR3 is TGCGCCAGCAGCTCACGAGGGGGTGTAGCCTACAATGAGCAGTTCTTC. It is translated as CASSSRGGVAYNEQFF. This chain connects TRBV5-1 to TRBJ2-1; weak D call: TRBD1 (6 bases). The CDR3 contains 16 residues. Germline CDR1 is SGHRS and CDR2 is YFSETQ. V was trimmed by 3 bases and J by 2 bases, leaving 15 bases between them.